The present TCR beta chain was sequenced within a study of breast tumors, draining lymph nodes, adjacent tissues (dated by TCRdb to 2016 to 2018). Background on the whole study: The study compared TCR beta repertoires across tumor, adjacent nontumor tissue and axillary lymph nodes from breast cancer patients. The study was designed to assess the relationships and possible T-cell exchange between tumor, surrounding tissue and draining lymph node repertoires in human breast cancer.

General study outcomes and caveats: Tumors showed preferential V and J gene usage, and their T-cell repertoire diversity fell below that of lymph nodes yet above that of nontumor tissue. The conclusion that tumor T cells originate in lymph nodes was framed as consistent with a hypothesis rather than directly demonstrated. Tumor and nontumor tissue repertoires were found to be significantly more similar in luminal-like than in basal-like breast cancer. The data were considered consistent with the idea that most tumor T cells come from the lymph node and then expand in tumor tissue.

Of note for this clonotype: What antigen it recognizes has not been identified. An end of the junction does not agree with germline; a read error may underlie this.

CDR1 and CDR2 are drawn from the germline V gene: ENHRY, SYGVKD. CDR3 length: 15 amino acids, cysteine to phenylalanine. CDR3 DNA only is kept here, 45 bases in frame from base 1. The sequencer listed for this sample is Illumina HiSeq 2000. TCR beta chain libraries were generated by multiplex PCR amplification. The amplified TCR beta chain products were analyzed by high-throughput sequencing. The raw public reads went through TCRdb reprocessing: fastp at Q25, MiXCR clone calling, in-frame beta chains kept. Each CDR3 protein gets just one entry, which takes the most common genes and DNA from the rows behind it. This sample lists over 250,000 distinct CDR3 sequences; 30% were detected once. Roughly 1.2% of the sample is in the top ten clones. Lymph node samples were obtained from the axillary draining lymph nodes of breast cancer patients.

The V and J genes are TRBV10-3 and TRBJ2-1, and TRBD2 matches 13 of the central bases. The origin of this receptor is a female donor with breast cancer. Some clones in this sample may be carry-over from other donors' samples. Sequenced sample: axillary lymph node tissue. CDR3 sequence: CASSSLLAGGLEQFF. The DNA reads as follows: TGTGCCAGCAGTTCCCTACTAGCGGGAGGGCTGGAGCAGTTCTTC.